These 28 T cell receptor beta chains share one sample of origin, sequenced in a study of beta chain features in type 1 diabetes. The authors reverse transcribed all of the isolated RNA, so sequencing captured expressed TCRB transcripts. TCRdb's copy holds only in-frame clones and misses some; the assay was immunoSEQ multiplex PCR. This table holds about 130,000 clones, just over 9% found once. Input material: central memory CD4+ T cells from blood. These receptors were obtained from a man between 18 and 35 years old in good health.

This clone was seen many times. This rearrangement joins TRBV4-2 to TRBJ2-5; 10 nucleotides align to TRBD2. Germline V gene data show CDR1 as LGHNA and CDR2 as YNFKEQ. The CDR3 extends over 15 amino acids. V was clipped by 1 base and J by 5 bases; unmatched bases: 4. The CDR3 DNA reads TGTGCCAGCAGCCAAGGAGCGGGGGGGCCGGAGACCCAGTACTTC. It yields the protein CASSQGAGGPETQYF.

V usage is TRBV5-1 and J usage is TRBJ2-5; 8 positions agree with TRBD1. This CDR3 has 16 amino acids. Germline V gene data show CDR1 as SGHRS and CDR2 as YFSETQ. Trimming at V came to 4 bases and at J to 5 bases, leaving 13 bases not matched to a gene. This chain's CDR3 is CASSKDPGGGGETQYF. The DNA for the CDR3 is TGCGCCAGCAGCAAAGACCCAGGGGGCGGAGGGGAGACCCAGTACTTC.

J is TRBJ2-2 and V is TRBV9; a weak D match, TRBD1 (6 bases). With 4 bases removed from V and 6 bases from J, the gap between germline ends came to 22 bases. This CDR3 comprises 17 residues. The germline gives CDR1 SGDLS, CDR2 YYNGEE. The CDR3 loop reads CASSLRGSLGAAGELFF. CDR3 in DNA: TGTGCCAGCAGCCTCCGGGGCTCATTGGGGGCAGCCGGGGAGCTGTTTTTT.

This clone was detected a few times. The chain is built from TRBV4-3 and TRBJ2-5; perhaps TRBD2 as D (6 bases). Germline V gene lookup returns CDR1 LGHNA and CDR2 YSLEER. Trimming shortened V by 3 bases and J by 2 bases, and 10 bases separated the two germline ends. This CDR3 region has 14 residues. CDR3 in amino acids: CASSHSSGQETQYF. In DNA, the CDR3 is TGCGCCAGCAGCCACTCCAGCGGGCAAGAGACCCAGTACTTC.

This clone was seen more than once but under ten times. The rearrangement links TRBV28 to TRBJ2-7; D perhaps matches TRBD1 (5 bases). Trimming stripped 4 bases from V and 7 bases from J, with 11 bases between. Per the germline V gene, CDR1 is MDHEN and CDR2 is SYDVKM. The CDR3 contains 12 residues. The CDR3 DNA follows: TGTGCCAGCAGTTCGACAGCCCTGGAGCAGTACTTC. Translation: CASSSTALEQYF. Full variable domain (missing parts from reference TRBV28 and TRBJ2-7): DVKVTQSSRYLVKRTGEKVFLECVQDMDHENMFWYRQDPGLGLRLIYFSYDVKMKEKGDIPEGYSVSREKKERFSLILESASTNQTSMYLCASSSTALEQYFGPGTRLTVT.

This clone was found a few times. This rearrangement joins TRBV5-1 to TRBJ2-2; the D gene is possibly TRBD1 (5 bases). V was trimmed by 6 bases and J by 7 bases, leaving 19 bases between them. This CDR3 has 15 amino acids. Germline-derived CDR1 and CDR2 are SGHRS and YFSETQ. CDR3 coding DNA: TGCGCCAGCACCGACCGGGCAGGGAACGGCGGGGAGCTGTTTTTT. Protein: CASTDRAGNGGELFF. The whole variable domain, remainder taken from reference TRBV5-1 and TRBJ2-2, is KAGVTQTPRYLIKTRGQQVTLSCSPISGHRSVSWYQQTPGQGLQFLFEYFSETQRNKGNFPGRFSGRQFSNSRSEMNVSTLELGDSALYLCASTDRAGNGGELFFGEGSRLTVL.

This clone was found a few times. The V call is TRBV7-3, the J call TRBJ2-1, with a weak D call TRBD1 (5 bases). V was trimmed by 3 bases and J by 3 bases, leaving 12 bases between them. The germline gives CDR1 SGHTA, CDR2 FQGTGA. The CDR3 sequence is 15 residues long. The CDR3 reads CASSLGQTDYNEQFF. In DNA, the CDR3 is TGTGCCAGCAGCTTGGGGCAGACTGACTACAATGAGCAGTTCTTC.

This clone has only a few counts. V is TRBV7-2 and J is TRBJ1-2; no reliable D call. The V end was cut by 0 bases, the J end by 2 bases, with 13 bases between. The CDR3 runs 16 residues. From germline, CDR1 is SGHTA and CDR2 FQGNSA. CDR3 sequence: CASSLASYIANYGYTF. The CDR3 DNA reads as TGTGCCAGCAGCTTAGCGTCTTACATAGCGAACTATGGCTACACCTTC.

The chain is built from TRBV6-6 and TRBJ1-2, with D unclear. Germline V gives CDR1 MNHNY, CDR2 SVGAGI (reference sequence). Trimming cost V 10 bases and J 3 bases, with 9 bases left between them. The CDR3 covers 11 residues. The CDR3 bases are TGTGCCACCTGGAGGGACTATGGCTACACCTTC. Translated: CATWRDYGYTF.

This clone has just a few counts. The genes are TRBV4-2 and TRBJ2-7, with a tentative D call TRBD1 (6 bases). Trimming took off 6 bases at V and 10 bases at J, with 25 bases between the two ends. This CDR3 is built from 15 residues. CDR1 and CDR2 (germline): LGHNA, YNFKEQ. CDR3 bases: TGTGCCAGCAGTTCTCTCCTCGGACAGCCCCTGGAACAGTACTTC. Its protein product is CASSSLLGQPLEQYF.

This clone occurred a few times. V and J are TRBV19 and TRBJ2-1, with unresolved D. This CDR3 is built from 13 residues. Germline V gives CDR1 LNHDA, CDR2 SQIVND (reference sequence). V was clipped by 2 bases and J by 6 bases, with 8 bases between them. CDR3 region: CASSIIFGNEQFF. In DNA, the CDR3 is TGTGCCAGTAGTATAATATTCGGCAATGAGCAGTTCTTC.

This clone was counted between two and nine times. The rearrangement links TRBV5-6 to TRBJ1-5; no reliable D call. The germline V and J ends were trimmed by 1 base and 5 bases, with 13 bases remaining between them. Per germline, CDR1 SGHDT and CDR2 YYEEEE. The CDR3 totals 15 residues. Here the CDR3 reads CASSLSHDPDQPQHF. The CDR3 bases are TGTGCCAGCAGCTTGTCCCACGATCCGGATCAGCCCCAGCATTTT.

This clone came up a few times. This chain joins TRBV25-1 and TRBJ1-2; 11 bases agree with TRBD1. The CDR3 is 13 residues long. The trim removed 6 bases at V and 8 bases at J, leaving 5 bases unmatched. Germline V lookup: CDR1 MGHDK, CDR2 SYGVNS. CDR3 DNA sequence: TGTGCCAGCAGGGGACAGGGGGACCGAGGCTACACCTTC. It is translated as CASRGQGDRGYTF.

The table lists this clone with a few counts. This sequence joins TRBV7-9 and TRBJ2-5; 10 nucleotides line up with TRBD2. The germline V gene has CDR1 SEHNR and CDR2 FQNEAQ (reference sequence). This CDR3 region has 16 residues. Unmatched junction bases numbered 5, after V lost 1 base and J lost 3 bases. The CDR3 coding sequence is TGTGCCAGCAGCTTAGAGCGGGGGGGAACAAAAGAGACCCAGTACTTC. Protein: CASSLERGGTKETQYF.

This clone has more than one count but fewer than ten. The V and J genes are TRBV5-1 and TRBJ2-6; D may be TRBD1 (6 bases). Germline loops: CDR1 SGHRS, CDR2 YFSETQ. The V gene lost 2 bases and the J gene lost 0 bases, with 6 bases spanning the gap. There are 15 residues in the CDR3. CDR3 sequence reads: CASSLGGSGANVLTF. The DNA of the CDR3 is TGCGCCAGCAGCTTAGGGGGCTCTGGGGCCAACGTCCTGACTTTC.

This clone has a handful of counts. The chain uses TRBV7-8 and TRBJ1-2; D is unclear. Between the trimmed V and J ends, which lost 5 bases and 1 base, there was a span of 8 bases. The CDR3 loop spans 13 amino acids. Germline assignment: CDR1 SGHVS and CDR2 FQNEAQ. The CDR3 sequence is CASSQQLNYGYTF. As DNA, the CDR3 is TGTGCCAGCAGCCAACAGCTTAACTATGGCTACACCTTC.

This clone was counted at least ten times. The rearrangement links TRBV29-1 to TRBJ2-1, with a tentative D call TRBD1 (5 bases). Germline lookup yields CDR1 SQVTM and CDR2 ANQGSEA. Trimming removed 8 bases from V and 5 bases from J, with 10 bases in between. The CDR3 covers 11 residues. The CDR3: CSKTVNNEQFF. The CDR3 DNA sequence: TGCAGCAAGACAGTTAACAATGAGCAGTTCTTC.

This clone was detected only a few times. This CDR3 reads CASKGQVNEKLFF. The CDR3 coding sequence is TGTGCCAGCAAGGGACAGGTTAATGAAAAACTGTTTTTT. The genes are TRBV2 and TRBJ1-4, with 8 bases aligning to TRBD1. With V trimmed by 7 bases and J by 4 bases, 2 bases remained unmatched. This CDR3 is 13 amino acids long. Germline CDR1 reads SNHLY; CDR2 reads FYNNEI.

V usage is TRBV6-6 and J usage is TRBJ2-5, with 7 positions matching TRBD1. The J call may be in error: the DNA end matches TRBJ2-7 better. This CDR3 comprises 14 residues. Germline loops: CDR1 MNHNY, CDR2 SVGAGI (reference sequence). The CDR3 bases are TGTGCCAGCAGTTACAGGGACAGCACCTACGAGCAGTACTTC. Its translation is CASSYRDSTYEQYF.

V usage is TRBV10-3 and J usage is TRBJ2-5, with TRBD1 matching 10 bases. The DNA matches TRBJ2-7 better at its end, which makes the J call doubtful. This CDR3 is 14 amino acids long. Germline CDR1 reads ENHRY; CDR2 reads SYGVKD. CDR3 residues: CAIRAGTGVYEQYF. The CDR3, as DNA: TGTGCCATCAGAGCCGGGACAGGGGTCTACGAGCAGTACTTC.

This clone was recorded many times. The chain employs TRBV29-1 and TRBJ2-7; D not resolved. The CDR3 runs to 12 residues. V shed 4 bases and J shed 2 bases, with 9 bases lying between them. Germline V CDR1 and CDR2: SQVTM, ANQGSEA. CDR3 in DNA: TGCAGCGTTGGAAGATCAGCCTACGAGCAGTACTTC. Amino acids: CSVGRSAYEQYF.

This chain uses TRBV19 with TRBJ1-1; D is uncertain. This CDR3 is built from 13 residues. The germline V and J ends were trimmed by 4 bases and 8 bases, with 14 bases remaining between them. Per germline, CDR1 LNHDA and CDR2 SQIVND (reference sequence). The CDR3 loop reads CASSKLAETEAFF. CDR3 DNA: TGTGCCAGTAGTAAACTCGCGGAAACCGAAGCTTTCTTT.

The chain carries TRBV7-9 and TRBJ2-4; perhaps TRBD2 as D (6 bases). Germline V gene lookup returns CDR1 SEHNR and CDR2 FQNEAQ (reference sequence). CDR3 length: 18 residues. The ends were cut back, 2 bases at V and 2 bases at J, with 19 bases in the middle. CDR3 DNA sequence: TGTGCCAGCAGCTTAAAGGGGCGTGGGGGGAGTTCCAAAAACATTCAGTACTTC. Translated, it gives CASSLKGRGGSSKNIQYF.

This clone was detected only a few times. This chain joins TRBV4-3 and TRBJ1-2; a possible D gene is TRBD1 (5 bases). Per germline, CDR1 LGHNA and CDR2 YSLEER. Deletions cut 1 base from V and 2 bases from J, with 14 bases between. CDR3 length equals 16 residues. The CDR3 DNA reads TGCGCCAGCAGCCAAGGCCAAGGGGTAGAGAACTATGGCTACACCTTC. It specifies CASSQGQGVENYGYTF.

The CDR3 nucleotides are TGTGCCAGCTCACCCGGGTTCTCTGGAAACACCATATATTTT. Translating gives CASSPGFSGNTIYF. The chain uses TRBV18 and TRBJ1-3; D gene unclear. Germline V CDR1 and CDR2: KGHSH, LQKENI. The ends were cut back, 3 bases at V and 0 bases at J, with 6 bases in the middle. The CDR3 has 14 residues.

The chain joins TRBV7-2 to TRBJ2-2; D perhaps matches TRBD2 (6 bases). Germline V gene lookup returns CDR1 SGHTA and CDR2 FQGNSA. This CDR3 has 15 amino acids. V shed 7 bases and J shed 5 bases, with 17 bases lying between them. The CDR3 DNA reads TGTGCCAGCAAGGTGGGGGGTTCGAGGACCGGGGAGCTGTTTTTT. Protein sequence: CASKVGGSRTGELFF.

The V call is TRBV7-9, the J call TRBJ2-5; 10 bases match TRBD2. With the DNA end fitting TRBJ2-7 better, the J assignment may be wrong. CDR1 is SEHNR, CDR2 FQNEAQ, per germline (reference sequence). CDR3 length: 14 residues. CDR3 in DNA: TGTGCCAGCAGCGAACCTAGCGGGGGCTACGAGCAGTACTTC. Amino acid sequence: CASSEPSGGYEQYF.

J is TRBJ2-3 and V is TRBV5-1, with D perhaps TRBD1 (5 bases). The CDR3 contains 15 residues. Germline CDR1 reads SGHRS; CDR2 reads YFSETQ. V was cut by 3 bases and J by 1 base, with 12 bases left in between. The CDR3 nucleotides are TGCGCCAGCAGCTCTAGGGGCCGGGGCACAGATACGCAGTATTTT. This codes for CASSSRGRGTDTQYF.